This TCR beta chain was obtained from a study of regulatory T cells in long-lasting Graves disease. Study-level information: Persistence in Graves' disease denoted antithyroid drug use beyond 5 years alongside positive TSH receptor antibodies.

The time point denotes: persistent/refractory GD, antithyroid drugs over 5 years with positive TRAb. Extracted PBMC RNA gave rise to the TCR library. Researchers made TCR beta libraries by using iRepertoire HTBI primers and running Arm-PCR on CDR3 regions. TCRdb itself ran the multiplex PCR reads through MiXCR, one entry per CDR3 protein. Of 500,000 to 800,000 distinct CDR3 sequences in the sample, around 30% were seen once. CDR1 is SNHLY, CDR2 FYNNEI, per germline. Trimming took off 1 base at V and 7 bases at J, with 10 bases between the two ends. The CDR3 consists of 13 residues. Note on this clonotype: A clone one base away is much larger, so this may be a read error.

The specimen comprised peripheral blood mononuclear cells (PBMCs), sampled when the disease was refractory, from a patient treated with antithyroid drugs. The chain uses TRBV2 and TRBJ1-1, with D uncertain. This clonotype originated in a female donor with Graves disease. Here the CDR3 DNA reads TGTGCCAGCAGTGAAGGCGGTTCACGTGAAGCTTTCTTT. Translating gives CASSEGGSREAFF.